This entry lists 28 T cell receptor beta chains sequenced from one sample in a study of blood T cell repertoires in COVID-19. TCRdb's table, derived via immunoSEQ multiplex PCR, lists solely in-frame clones and lacks some. The table lists about 260,000 clones, roughly nine tenths of them singletons, with about 2% in the top ten. Sequences were obtained from peripheral blood. These receptors came from a woman aged 45-60 years who had recovered from COVID-19.

CDR3 residues: CASRGGLTEAFF. The CDR3 nucleotides are TGTGCCAGCAGGGGGGGGCTGACTGAAGCTTTCTTT. The rearrangement joins TRBV12-3 or TRBV12-4 to TRBJ1-1; a weak D match, TRBD1 (6 bases). The V and J ends lost 6 bases and 5 bases respectively, with 10 bases between them. The CDR3 is 12 amino acids.

This chain uses TRBV2 with TRBJ1-1; TRBD1 matches at 9 bases. With V trimmed by 6 bases and J by 1 base, 3 bases remained unmatched. The CDR3 is made up of 14 amino acids. CDR1 and CDR2 (germline): SNHLY, FYNNEI. CDR3 sequence reads: CASRLGQGNTEAFF. The CDR3 nucleotides read TGTGCCAGCAGGTTGGGACAGGGGAACACTGAAGCTTTCTTT.

In this sample, this clone turned up once. The chain uses TRBV30 and TRBJ1-2; 8 bases fit TRBD1. Germline assignment: CDR1 GTSNPN and CDR2 SVGIG (reference sequence). With 2 bases clipped from V and 7 bases from J, the junction kept 12 bases outside the gene matches. The CDR3 contains 15 residues. CDR3 coding DNA: TGTGCCTGGAGTCCCGAAGGACAGGGTGGCTCTGGCTACACCTTC. Amino acids: CAWSPEGQGGSGYTF. The full variable domain, in which reference TRBV30 and TRBJ1-2 provide the parts outside the CDR3, is SQTIHQWPATLVQPVGSPLSLECTVEGTSNPNLYWYRQAAGRGLQLLFYSVGIGQISSEVPQNLSASRPQDRQFILSSKKLLLSDSGFYLCAWSPEGQGGSGYTFGSGTRLTVV.

The chain uses TRBV18 and TRBJ2-3; D is possibly TRBD2 (6 bases). The V gene lost 3 bases and the J gene lost 2 bases, with 12 bases spanning the gap. CDR3 length equals 15 residues. Per germline, CDR1 KGHSH and CDR2 LQKENI. This chain's CDR3 is CASSPFGGATDTQYF. In nucleotides, the CDR3 is TGTGCCAGCTCACCGTTCGGAGGGGCCACAGATACGCAGTATTTT.

The chain employs TRBV7-8 and TRBJ2-5; 7 positions match TRBD1. This CDR3 spans 14 amino acids. The J segment lost 4 bases and the V segment lost 3 bases, leaving 5 bases of the junction unmatched. In germline, CDR1 is SGHVS, CDR2 FQNEAQ. CDR3 region: CASSFRTGSETQYF. As DNA, the CDR3 is TGTGCCAGCAGCTTCCGGACAGGATCAGAGACCCAGTACTTC.

The chain is built from TRBV2 and TRBJ2-7, with 10 bases identical to TRBD2. V was pared by 6 bases and J by 0 bases, with 11 bases of the junction left unmatched. Germline lookup yields CDR1 SNHLY and CDR2 FYNNEI. CDR3 length: 17 amino acids. The CDR3 reads CASRATMSGRASYEQYF. The CDR3 DNA reads TGTGCCAGCAGAGCTACAATGAGCGGGAGGGCCTCCTACGAGCAGTACTTC.

V usage is TRBV30 and J usage is TRBJ1-2, with D uncertain. The germline CDR1 and CDR2 sequences are GTSNPN and SVGIG (reference sequence). Trimming took 1 base from V and 2 from J, leaving 20 bases between them. The CDR3 runs 17 residues. CDR3: CAWSGAFPGKKNYGYTF. CDR3 in DNA: TGTGCCTGGAGTGGGGCCTTCCCGGGAAAGAAAAACTATGGCTACACCTTC.

The rearrangement uses TRBV4-3 and TRBJ2-7; 7 nucleotides agree with TRBD2. This CDR3 spans 16 amino acids. CDR1 and CDR2 from the germline V gene are LGHNA and YSLEER. The V segment lost 0 bases and the J segment 2 bases; nucleotides outside the gene matches: 7. The CDR3 reads CASSQDRASGPYEQYF. The DNA for the CDR3 is TGCGCCAGCAGCCAAGATAGGGCTAGCGGACCCTACGAGCAGTACTTC.

This clone was recorded once. This chain connects TRBV9 to TRBJ2-3; 13 bases align to TRBD2. CDR3 length equals 15 residues. Looked up from germline, CDR1 is SGDLS and CDR2 is YYNGEE. V was clipped by 4 bases and J by 5 bases; unmatched bases: 4. The CDR3 loop reads CASSLRLAGGDTQYF. The CDR3, as DNA: TGTGCCAGCAGCCTGAGACTAGCGGGGGGAGATACGCAGTATTTT.

The J gene is TRBJ2-1, the V gene TRBV29-1; 12 positions agree with TRBD2. The CDR3 consists of 14 residues. The V segment lost 7 bases and the J segment 4 bases; nucleotides outside the gene matches: 5. CDR1 is SQVTM, CDR2 ANQGSEA, per germline. CDR3 DNA sequence: TGCAGCGCCCCACTAGCGGGGGGTTACAATGAGCAGTTCTTC. It codes for CSAPLAGGYNEQFF.

The V call is TRBV30, the J call TRBJ2-5; 10 bases map to TRBD2. V lost 4 bases, J lost 3 bases, and 5 bases stayed unmatched. Germline V CDR1 and CDR2: GTSNPN, SVGIG (reference sequence). This CDR3 contains 14 residues. The CDR3 spells CAWKGLAGEETQYF. The CDR3 DNA reads TGTGCCTGGAAGGGGCTAGCGGGGGAAGAGACCCAGTACTTC.

V and J are TRBV9 and TRBJ2-1, with D unresolved. V was cut by 3 bases and J by 4 bases, with 8 bases left in between. The germline CDR1 and CDR2 sequences are SGDLS and YYNGEE. CDR3 length: 13 amino acids. The CDR3 region is CASSGIQYNEQFF. In DNA form, the CDR3 reads TGTGCCAGCAGCGGGATACAGTACAATGAGCAGTTCTTC.

The chain employs TRBV7-2 and TRBJ2-7; perhaps TRBD2 as D (6 bases). Germline-derived CDR1 and CDR2 are SGHTA and FQGNSA. The CDR3 is 15 residues long. V lost 4 bases and J 3 bases, leaving 16 bases between the germline ends. The CDR3 sequence is CASSYAGTHNYEQYF. CDR3 DNA sequence: TGTGCCAGCAGCTACGCCGGGACTCATAACTACGAGCAGTACTTC.

The chain carries TRBV9 and TRBJ2-4; 9 nucleotides align to TRBD1. Germline assignment: CDR1 SGDLS and CDR2 YYNGEE. CDR3 length equals 16 residues. V lost 0 bases and J lost 3; bases outside the gene matches: 4. The CDR3 region is CASSVATGGGKNIQYF. The CDR3 region has the DNA TGTGCCAGCAGCGTAGCCACAGGGGGCGGCAAAAACATTCAGTACTTC.

The J gene is TRBJ1-5, the V gene TRBV9, with 7 positions matching TRBD1. CDR3 length: 14 amino acids. V lost 3 bases to trimming and J lost 7 bases; unmatched junction nucleotides: 7. From germline, CDR1 is SGDLS and CDR2 YYNGEE. The CDR3 DNA is TGTGCCAGCAGCGGGGCCAAACAGGGGCAGCCCCAGCATTTT. Encoded protein: CASSGAKQGQPQHF.

The J gene is TRBJ2-7, the V gene TRBV6-6; D gene uncertain. Germline V gives CDR1 MNHNY, CDR2 SVGAGI (reference sequence). The V end was cut by 6 bases, the J end by 0 bases, with 12 bases between. The CDR3 consists of 14 residues. The CDR3 protein is CASSAHYSSYEQYF. The CDR3 DNA reads as TGTGCCAGCAGCGCTCACTATAGCTCCTACGAGCAGTACTTC.

This chain connects TRBV7-2 to TRBJ2-1; 7 positions match TRBD2. The germline V gene encodes CDR1 SGHTA and CDR2 FQGNSA. V shed 5 bases, J shed 2 bases, and the junction held 9 bases outside the gene matches. CDR3 length: 16 residues. DNA of the CDR3: TGTGCCAGCAGCCCAAGGGGTCGGGGGGCCTACAATGAGCAGTTCTTC. This codes for CASSPRGRGAYNEQFF.

The chain uses TRBV9 and TRBJ2-7; no definite D call. The CDR3 has 13 amino acids. Germline CDR1 is SGDLS and CDR2 is YYNGEE. Trimming took off 0 bases at V and 3 bases at J, with 7 bases between the two ends. CDR3 bases: TGTGCCAGCAGCGTAGAACCGGGCTACGAGCAGTACTTC. This translates into CASSVEPGYEQYF.

The chain couples TRBV28 to TRBJ2-7; D gene unclear. Between the trimmed V and J ends, which lost 4 bases and 0 bases, there was a span of 7 bases. Germline assignment: CDR1 MDHEN and CDR2 SYDVKM. The CDR3 spans 13 residues. The CDR3 spells CASSSSFSYEQYF. CDR3 nucleotides: TGTGCCAGCAGTTCGTCCTTCTCCTACGAGCAGTACTTC. Full variable domain (outside the CDR3, taken from reference TRBV28 and TRBJ2-7): DVKVTQSSRYLVKRTGEKVFLECVQDMDHENMFWYRQDPGLGLRLIYFSYDVKMKEKGDIPEGYSVSREKKERFSLILESASTNQTSMYLCASSSSFSYEQYFGPGTRLTVT.

V is TRBV20-1 and J is TRBJ2-7; D is unclear. The V and J ends lost 0 bases and 2 bases respectively, with 2 bases between them. This CDR3 region has 11 residues. The germline CDR1 and CDR2 sequences are DFQATT and SNEGSKA (reference sequence). CDR3 protein: CSARDAYEQYF. In nucleotides, the CDR3 is TGCAGTGCTAGAGACGCCTACGAGCAGTACTTC.

This clone was detected only a few times. The chain joins TRBV28 to TRBJ1-2, with a tentative D call TRBD1 (6 bases). The CDR3 totals 14 residues. The germline CDR1 and CDR2 sequences are MDHEN and SYDVKM. Deletions cut 6 bases from V and 3 bases from J, with 14 bases between. CDR3 in amino acids: CASSVTGTHYGYTF. In DNA, the CDR3 is TGTGCCAGCAGCGTCACAGGGACGCACTATGGCTACACCTTC.

This clone is a singleton in its sample. The chain combines TRBV3-1 (or the pseudogene TRBV3-2) with TRBJ1-2; 7 bases fit TRBD1. CDR3 length: 16 residues. The germline CDR1 and CDR2 sequences are LGHDT and YNNKEL (reference sequence). Trimming took 6 bases from V and 2 from J; bases not matched to a gene: 12. The CDR3 reads CASSHRAGGDNYGYTF. The CDR3 region has the DNA TGTGCCAGCAGTCATAGAGCAGGGGGTGACAACTATGGCTACACCTTC.

The chain is built from TRBV2 and TRBJ2-1; tentatively, D is TRBD1 (7 bases). The CDR3 extends over 17 amino acids. Germline V gives CDR1 SNHLY, CDR2 FYNNEI. V was shortened by 6 bases and J by 0 bases, with 18 bases between the two germline ends. CDR3 coding DNA: TGTGCCAGCAGCCAGGGGGGCGGACTGACCTCCTACAATGAGCAGTTCTTC. Encoded protein: CASSQGGGLTSYNEQFF.

The gene calls are TRBV9 and TRBJ1-2; D is possibly TRBD1 (6 bases). This CDR3 comprises 13 residues. Germline V gene data show CDR1 as SGDLS and CDR2 as YYNGEE. The germline V and J ends were trimmed by 3 bases and 8 bases, with 14 bases remaining between them. CDR3 protein: CASSGYRDGGYTF. CDR3 nucleotide sequence: TGTGCCAGCAGCGGATACAGGGACGGAGGCTACACCTTC.

CDR3 in amino acids: CASGLAGTAGDTQYF. The CDR3 nucleotides are TGTGCTAGTGGCCTAGCCGGGACAGCAGGAGATACGCAGTATTTT. The V gene is TRBV12-5, the J gene TRBJ2-3; 7 bases are a match to TRBD1. Germline CDR1 reads LGHNT; CDR2 reads FRNRAP. The J segment lost 5 bases and the V segment lost 6 bases, leaving 11 bases of the junction unmatched. This CDR3 is 15 amino acids long. Using reference TRBV12-5 and TRBJ2-3 for the parts outside the CDR3, the full variable domain is DARVTQTPRHKVTEMGQEVTMRCQPILGHNTVFWYRQTMMQGLELLAYFRNRAPLDDSGMPKDRFSAEMPDATLATLKIQPSEPRDSAVYFCASGLAGTAGDTQYFGPGTRLTVL.

The V call is TRBV30, the J call TRBJ2-5, with 8 bases identical to TRBD2. The CDR3 runs 14 residues. Per germline, CDR1 GTSNPN and CDR2 SVGIG (reference sequence). Trimming cost V 3 bases and J 7 bases; bases outside gene matches: 10. DNA for the CDR3: TGTGCCTGGAGCGGTAGCGGGGAATATGGGACCCAGTACTTC. Amino acid sequence: CAWSGSGEYGTQYF.

The gene calls are TRBV9 and TRBJ1-1, with D perhaps matching TRBD1 (6 bases). This CDR3 region has 14 residues. Trimming removed 4 bases from V and 5 bases from J, with 15 bases in between. Germline CDR1 and CDR2: SGDLS and YYNGEE. In DNA form, the CDR3 reads TGTGCCAGCAGCCTCAACAGGGTCGGAACTGAAGCTTTCTTT. As protein: CASSLNRVGTEAFF.

The chain has TRBV28 and TRBJ1-2; D not certain. CDR1 and CDR2 (germline): MDHEN, SYDVKM. The CDR3 is 16 residues long. V was shortened by 5 bases and J by 7 bases, with 23 bases between the two germline ends. Written as DNA, the CDR3 is TGTGCCAGCAGTCGTCTCCGGGGTCCGTGGGTCGGTGGCTACACCTTC. It translates to CASSRLRGPWVGGYTF.